The 8 T cell receptor beta chains below were found in one sample sequenced in a study of naive and memory T cell subsets. A UMI-containing oligonucleotide was joined by 3' ligation to the TCR cDNA template. The SP2 primer and nested alpha and beta constant region primers amplified ligated cDNA in four rounds. TCRdb independently ran MiXCR on the 5' RACE reads; one entry per CDR3 protein. The sample has approximately 32,000 distinct CDR3 sequences, 16% seen once. The receptors were gathered from a female donor in good health.

J is TRBJ2-1 and V is TRBV7-9, with 9 bases aligning to TRBD1. V was clipped by 3 bases and J by 14 bases; unmatched bases: 11. Germline V CDR1 and CDR2: SEHNR, FQNEAQ (reference sequence). The CDR3 extends over 14 amino acids. The CDR3, as DNA: TGTGCCAGCAGCTTCCCGGGACAGGGTTTTGTGGAGTTCTTC. Its translation is CASSFPGQGFVEFF.

This clonotype was counted many times. This sequence joins TRBV18 and TRBJ2-1, with 11 bases lining up with TRBD2. The ends lost 3 bases at V and 7 bases at J; junction bases unmatched: 2. From germline, CDR1 is KGHSH and CDR2 LQKENI. The CDR3 extends over 14 amino acids. The chain's CDR3 is CASSPGTSGNEQFF. The CDR3 nucleotides read TGTGCCAGCTCACCCGGGACTAGCGGAAATGAGCAGTTCTTC.

There are many counts of this clonotype. V and J are TRBV20-1 and TRBJ2-1; weak D call: TRBD1 (6 bases). Trimming stripped 4 bases from V and 8 bases from J, with 6 bases between. Germline CDR1 DFQATT, CDR2 SNEGSKA (reference sequence). This CDR3 contains 10 residues. The CDR3 DNA reads TGCAGTGCTAAGGGGGATGAGCAGTTCTTC. It translates to CSAKGDEQFF.

This clonotype was detected ten times or more. The rearrangement joins TRBV18 to TRBJ1-1; D call uncertain. CDR3 length: 13 amino acids. The germline gives CDR1 KGHSH, CDR2 LQKENI. V lost 0 bases to trimming and J lost 3 bases, with 5 bases between them. The CDR3 DNA follows: TGTGCCAGCTCACCACCGATAGACACTGAAGCTTTCTTT. It yields the protein CASSPPIDTEAFF.

This chain connects TRBV27 to TRBJ2-2; the D is unclear. Germline V gene data show CDR1 as MNHEY and CDR2 as SMNVEV (reference sequence). The CDR3 loop spans 15 amino acids. Trimming pared 8 bases from V and 4 bases from J, leaving 17 bases between. The CDR3 spells CASSVWSMGTGELFF. CDR3 in DNA: TGTGCCAGCTCAGTTTGGAGCATGGGCACCGGGGAGCTGTTTTTT.

The chain combines TRBV5-1 with TRBJ2-4; no definite D call. The CDR3 spans 13 residues. From germline, CDR1 is SGHRS and CDR2 YFSETQ. The V and J ends lost 0 bases and 4 bases respectively, with 5 bases between them. CDR3 DNA sequence: TGCGCCAGCAGCTTGGAGGCTAAAAACATTCAGTACTTC. It specifies CASSLEAKNIQYF. Full variable domain (outside the CDR3, taken from reference TRBV5-1 and TRBJ2-4): KAGVTQTPRYLIKTRGQQVTLSCSPISGHRSVSWYQQTPGQGLQFLFEYFSETQRNKGNFPGRFSGRQFSNSRSEMNVSTLELGDSALYLCASSLEAKNIQYFGAGTRLSVL.

This clonotype has a count of ten or more. This chain connects TRBV20-1 to TRBJ2-2; 10 nucleotides align to TRBD2. V was pared by 3 bases and J by 5 bases, with 12 bases of the junction left unmatched. CDR1 and CDR2 (germline): DFQATT, SNEGSKA (reference sequence). CDR3 length: 17 residues. The CDR3 coding sequence is TGCAGTGCTAGGGTACGGCTAGCGGGGGTACGGACCGGGGAGCTGTTTTTT. Its protein is CSARVRLAGVRTGELFF.

In its sample, this clonotype ranks as medium-sized. The chain carries TRBV18 and TRBJ1-2; weak D call: TRBD1 (5 bases). Looked up from germline, CDR1 is KGHSH and CDR2 is LQKENI. V lost 2 bases and J lost 6, with 13 bases in between. The CDR3 consists of 14 residues. The DNA of the CDR3 is TGTGCCAGCTCACCATCGAGGGGTAAAGATGGCTACACCTTC. Translated, it gives CASSPSRGKDGYTF.